Described below is a single TCR beta chain sequence and its context. Sequencing used immunoSEQ multiplex PCR; TCRdb keeps in-frame clones, though not all of them. Counted here are around 180,000 clones, roughly 85% occurring once; the ten biggest clones make up about 5.5%. The CDR3 consists of 14 residues. Trimming took 4 bases from V and 6 from J, leaving 15 bases between them. From germline, CDR1 is SNHLY and CDR2 FYNNEI. This entry belongs to a study of blood T cell repertoires in COVID-19. Specimen: peripheral blood. This clonotype was sampled from a woman in her 30s with acute or convalescent COVID-19. This rearrangement joins TRBV2 to TRBJ1-1; no definite D call. CDR3 sequence reads: CASSVGHPGAEAFF. CDR3 nucleotides: TGTGCCAGCAGTGTAGGGCACCCCGGGGCTGAAGCTTTCTTT.